Here is one T cell receptor beta chain with its context. Its antigen is unknown. This specimen belongs to a study of T cell responses to AZD1222 COVID-19 vaccine. Study-wide context: The analysis combined second doses at about 4 or about 12 weeks. Study-level points and caveats: No day 14 peak samples; only post-peak repertoires were characterized. The donor cohort was predominantly white British with a female majority, and clonal diversity may have been underestimated. The reported proportion of spike-specific TCRs targeting unmutated variant regions was nearly half.

Using immunoSEQ multiplex PCR, the repertoire was profiled, and TCRdb retains in-frame clones only, with some absent. In the table there are around 180,000 clones, 85% to 95% of which are singletons. Trimming cost V 6 bases and J 5 bases; bases outside gene matches: 17. Germline V gene sequence: CDR1 MNHNY, CDR2 SVGAGI (reference sequence). This CDR3 spans 17 amino acids. The chain couples TRBV6-6 to TRBJ2-7, with TRBD2 identical over 9 bases. The sequencing here drew on peripheral blood, taken on day 0 of AZD1222 vaccination. The TCR originated in an adult in good health. The DNA of the CDR3 is TGTGCCAGCAGCCGACTCGGGGAACTAGCGGGCCTCCACGAGCAGTACTTC. Its translation is CASSRLGELAGLHEQYF.